These T cell receptor beta chains were read from a single sample in a study of regulatory T cells in long-lasting Graves disease. TCRdb processed the multiplex PCR reads anew with MiXCR; each CDR3 protein has one entry. The table includes about 240,000 distinct CDR3 sequences, roughly 21% detected once. This sample comprised peripheral blood mononuclear cells (PBMCs), obtained at new diagnosis, from a patient treated with antithyroid drugs. The receptors shown here come from a female donor with Graves disease. The CDR3 runs from the conserved cysteine through the conserved F or W. Each record gives: CDR3 protein, CDR3 DNA, V gene, clone size, D gene, J gene. D genes are given only for firm matches. Part of the rows lack a size; the others show once, few, many or a class for expanded clones.

CDR3: CATSGGARAEAFF
DNA: TGTGCCACCAGTGGTGGGGCCCGGGCTGAAGCTTTCTTT
V: TRBV24-1
size: many
D: NA
J: TRBJ1-1

CDR3: CASSFGAGNTGELFF
DNA: TGTGCCAGCAGCTTCGGGGCGGGAAACACCGGGGAGCTGTTTTTT
V: TRBV7-3
size: many
D: NA
J: TRBJ2-2

CDR3: CASSLMLNTEASF
DNA: TGTGCCAGCAGCTTAATGCTGAACACTGAAGCTTCCTTT
V: TRBV7-2
size: NA
D: NA
J: TRBJ1-1

CDR3: CASSLGTSYEQYF
DNA: TGTGCCAGCAGCCTCGGGACCAGCTACGAGCAGTACTTC
V: TRBV11-2
size: many
D: NA
J: TRBJ2-7

CDR3: CASSLETGGSRTTQYF
DNA: TGTGCCAGCAGCTTAGAAACAGGGGGCTCGAGGACAACGCAGTATTTT
V: TRBV11-2
size: many
D: TRBD1
J: TRBJ2-3

CDR3: CASARGPYQETQYF
DNA: TGTGCCAGCGCTCGGGGGCCGTACCAAGAGACCCAGTACTTC
V: TRBV16
size: once
D: NA
J: TRBJ2-5

CDR3: CASSQSTWRTYGYTF
DNA: TGCGCCAGCAGCCAATCCACCTGGCGCACCTATGGCTACACCTTC
V: TRBV4-3
size: few
D: NA
J: TRBJ1-2

CDR3: CASSLRGGYNEQFF
DNA: TGTGCCAGCAGCTTAAGAGGCGGATACAATGAGCAGTTCTTC
V: TRBV7-3
size: many
D: NA
J: TRBJ2-1

CDR3: CASSYTARFLADPVGEQFF
DNA: TGTGCCAGCAGTTACACGGCCCGGTTCCTAGCGGACCCAGTCGGTGAGCAGTTCTTC
V: TRBV6-5
size: many
D: TRBD2
J: TRBJ2-1

CDR3: CASRQESAHGYTF
DNA: TGTGCCAGCCGCCAAGAGTCAGCCCATGGCTACACCTTC
V: TRBV3-2
size: NA
D: NA
J: TRBJ1-2

CDR3: CASSPRMGTYNEQFF
DNA: TGTGCCAGCAGTCCGAGGATGGGGACCTACAATGAGCAGTTCTTC
V: TRBV6-4
size: few
D: NA
J: TRBJ2-1

CDR3: CASSFGGAFGSNQPQHF
DNA: TGTGCCAGCAGTTTTGGGGGGGCCTTCGGTAGCAATCAGCCCCAGCATTTT
V: TRBV28
size: many
D: NA
J: TRBJ1-5

CDR3: CASSKASGLSYEQYF
DNA: TGTGCCAGCAGCAAGGCTAGCGGGCTATCCTACGAGCAGTACTTC
V: TRBV6-1
size: many
D: TRBD2
J: TRBJ2-7

CDR3: CASSPGTSGTYEQFF
DNA: TGTGCCAGCTCACCCGGGACTAGCGGAACCTACGAGCAGTTCTTC
V: TRBV18
size: NA
D: TRBD2
J: TRBJ2-1

CDR3: CASSLATTRTDTQYF
DNA: TGCGCCAGCAGCTTGGCCACCACACGCACAGATACGCAGTATTTT
V: TRBV5-1
size: many
D: NA
J: TRBJ2-3

CDR3: CASSLGTGDEQYF
DNA: TGTGCCAGCAGCTTAGGGACAGGGGACGAGCAGTACTTC
V: TRBV5-6
size: many
D: TRBD1
J: TRBJ2-7

CDR3: CASSRTGDPDTQYF
DNA: TGCGCCAGCAGCCGTACAGGGGATCCAGATACGCAGTATTTT
V: TRBV5-1
size: many
D: TRBD1
J: TRBJ2-3

CDR3: CASSISSGGDSYEQYF
DNA: TGTGCCAGTAGTATTAGTTCCGGGGGGGACTCCTACGAGCAGTACTTC
V: TRBV19
size: NA
D: TRBD2
J: TRBJ2-7

CDR3: CASSGYGTNTEAFF
DNA: TGTGCCAGCAGTGGTTACGGGACGAACACTGAAGCTTTCTTT
V: TRBV27
size: many
D: NA
J: TRBJ1-1

CDR3: CASTLSGTGNQPQHF
DNA: TGTGCCAGCACACTTTCCGGGACAGGCAATCAGCCCCAGCATTTT
V: TRBV2
size: NA
D: TRBD1
J: TRBJ1-5

CDR3: CASRRGGNGANVLTF
DNA: TGTGCCAGCAGACGGGGGGGGAATGGGGCCAACGTCCTGACTTTC
V: TRBV13
size: NA
D: TRBD2
J: TRBJ2-6

CDR3: CDSSLEPNGNNEQFF
DNA: TGTGACAGCAGCTTGGAGCCCAATGGGAACAATGAGCAGTTCTTC
V: TRBV7-2
size: NA
D: NA
J: TRBJ2-1

CDR3: CASSGGLAGGGETQYF
DNA: TGTGCCAGCAGCGGAGGACTAGCGGGAGGGGGAGAGACCCAGTACTTC
V: TRBV9
size: few
D: TRBD2
J: TRBJ2-5

CDR3: CASSPPPQTSGKYEQYF
DNA: TGTGCCAGCAGTCCACCCCCGCAGACTAGCGGGAAGTACGAGCAGTACTTC
V: TRBV11-3
size: many
D: TRBD2
J: TRBJ2-7